The 13 T cell receptor beta chains below were found in one sample sequenced in a study of CD8+CD57+ T cells in acquired aplastic anemia. The template for TCR beta VDJ and CDR3 sequence profiling was genomic DNA. TCRdb analysed the reads with MiXCR anew, one entry per CDR3 protein. Found here are 120,000 or so distinct CDR3 sequences, approximately 40% of them singletons; the top ten hold about 2.6%. Patients who underwent sequencing had shown CD8+CD57+ cell expansion by flow cytometry. The sequenced material came from sorted CD4+, CD8+, or CD8+CD57+ T cells (not recorded which) from PBMCs. The receptors stem from a human donor with aplastic anemia.

This clonotype has ten or more counts. This chain joins TRBV7-9 and TRBJ1-2; D remains ambiguous. The CDR3 consists of 13 residues. The V and J ends lost 3 bases and 1 base respectively, with 6 bases between them. The germline gives CDR1 SEHNR, CDR2 FQNEAQ (reference sequence). The CDR3 region is CASSFPSNYGYTF. CDR3 nucleotide sequence: TGTGCCAGCAGCTTCCCCAGTAACTATGGCTACACCTTC. Variable domain in full (rest from reference TRBV7-9 and TRBJ1-2): DTGVSQNPRHKITKRGQNVTFRCDPISEHNRLYWYRQTLGQGPEFLTYFQNEAQLEKSRLLSDRFSAERPKGSFSTLEIQRTEQGDSAMYLCASSFPSNYGYTFGSGTRLTVV.

This clonotype was seen ten or more times. This chain uses TRBV10-2 with TRBJ1-6; possibly TRBD1 for D (6 bases). The germline V and J ends were trimmed by 6 bases and 5 bases, with 11 bases remaining between them. CDR1 and CDR2 from the germline V gene are WSHSY and SAAADI. This CDR3 contains 14 residues. CDR3 in DNA: TGCGCCAGCAGCGAGACAGGTGATAATTCACCCCTCCACTTT. Its protein is CASSETGDNSPLHF.

Comments on this clonotype: The conserved final phenylalanine or tryptophan is absent from the CDR3, which likely points to a read error. The genes are TRBV10-3 and TRBJ1-5; D gene ambiguous. The CDR3 loop spans 13 amino acids. The germline gives CDR1 ENHRY, CDR2 SYGVKD. The CDR3 sequence: CATGESSNQSQHS. CDR3 bases: TGTGCCACCGGGGAGAGTAGCAATCAGTCCCAGCATTCT.

On this clonotype: One junction end disagrees with the germline gene, perhaps due to a read error. The chain combines TRBV7-4 with TRBJ1-5; D gene unclear. Per germline, CDR1 SGHVT and CDR2 SQSDAQ. This CDR3 is built from 14 residues. The CDR3 coding sequence is TGTGCCAGCAGTTTATCCTCCAGCAGTCAGCCCCAGCATTTT. Translating gives CASSLSSSSQPQHF.

The chain has TRBV6-5 and TRBJ2-1, with no clear D. Trimming cost V 4 bases and J 8 bases, with 15 bases left between them. The CDR3 has 14 amino acids. Looked up from germline, CDR1 is MNHEY and CDR2 is SVGAGI. The CDR3 loop is CASSSGYGRDEQFF. For the CDR3, the DNA is TGTGCCAGCAGTTCCGGATACGGACGGGATGAGCAGTTCTTC.

The chain carries TRBV10-3 and TRBJ2-7; D not resolved. V was cut by 6 bases and J by 0 bases, with 12 bases left in between. This CDR3 spans 14 amino acids. Germline CDR1 is ENHRY and CDR2 is SYGVKD. The CDR3 protein is CAISPGRSSYEQYF. The CDR3 region has the DNA TGTGCCATCAGCCCAGGACGGTCCTCCTACGAGCAGTACTTC.

The sample holds many counts of this clonotype. The chain employs TRBV20-1 and TRBJ2-5, with D possibly TRBD2 on 5 matching bases. The CDR3 length is 14 residues. Trimming took off 3 bases at V and 1 base at J, with 12 bases between the two ends. Germline V lookup: CDR1 DFQATT, CDR2 SNEGSKA (reference sequence). The CDR3 DNA is TGCAGTGCTAGCCCCCCCGGACTCCAAGAGACCCAGTACTTC. Protein: CSASPPGLQETQYF.

By sample fraction, this clonotype is medium-sized. This chain connects TRBV29-1 to TRBJ2-7, with no clear D. Trimming left V 0 bases short and J 2 bases short, with 5 bases between. This CDR3 has 12 residues. In germline, CDR1 is SQVTM, CDR2 ANQGSEA. The chain's CDR3 is CSVEDGTYEQYF. Here the CDR3 DNA reads TGCAGCGTTGAAGACGGCACCTACGAGCAGTACTTC.

This clonotype was observed at least ten times. The chain employs TRBV10-1 and TRBJ2-7; TRBD1 agrees at 8 bases. V dropped 5 bases and J dropped 3; count of bases not matched to a gene: 9. Germline CDR1 is WNHNN and CDR2 is SYGVQD (reference sequence). The CDR3 has 15 residues. Here the CDR3 DNA reads TGCGCCAGCAGTCTCGACAGGGGAAGTAACTACGAGCAGTACTTC. As protein: CASSLDRGSNYEQYF.

There are many counts of this clonotype. This chain links TRBV7-9 with TRBJ1-5; D is ambiguous. The CDR3 contains 13 residues. Germline V gene lookup returns CDR1 SEHNR and CDR2 FQNEAQ (reference sequence). V lost 2 bases to trimming and J lost 5 bases, with 7 bases between them. In nucleotides, the CDR3 is TGTGCCAGCAGCTTACACTCGGATCAGCCCCAGCATTTT. It yields the protein CASSLHSDQPQHF.

This chain joins TRBV10-3 and TRBJ1-1, with 7 nucleotides matching TRBD1. The CDR3 spans 13 residues. Germline trimming cut 6 bases from V and 4 bases from J; bases unmatched to any gene: 5. From germline, CDR1 is ENHRY and CDR2 SYGVKD. The CDR3 DNA follows: TGTGCCATCAGCACGACAGGGTTCACTGAAGCTTTCTTT. Translation: CAISTTGFTEAFF.

This clonotype was counted at least ten times. The genes are TRBV7-2 and TRBJ1-5, with a weak D call TRBD1 (5 bases). Germline CDR1 reads SGHTA; CDR2 reads FQGNSA. The CDR3 has 14 residues. Trimming took off 5 bases at V and 7 bases at J, with 15 bases between the two ends. The CDR3 DNA is TGTGCCAGCAGCCCCAGGGAGGGTCGCCAGCCCCAGCATTTT. Translated, it gives CASSPREGRQPQHF.

This clonotype appeared a few times. A much larger clone lies a single base off, so this may be a read error. J is TRBJ2-7 and V is TRBV2; tentative D call: TRBD2 (5 bases). The CDR3 is 12 amino acids. Per germline, CDR1 SNHLY and CDR2 FYNNEI. The CDR3 is CVSGTNSYEQYF. The CDR3 nucleotides are TGTGTCAGCGGCACTAACAGTTACGAGCAGTACTTC.